These 19 T cell receptor beta chains share one sample of origin, sequenced in a study of OX40 agonist ivuxolimab in advanced cancers. Assay used: immunoSEQ multiplex PCR; TCRdb lists only in-frame clones, some missing. The sample includes around 41,000 clones, roughly 91% of them seen just once. The sequenced sample was CD4+ or CD8+ T cells sorted from blood, obtained in a trial of the OX40 agonist ivuxolimab. The receptors were gathered from an adult with an advanced solid tumor such as melanoma, head and neck, liver or kidney cancer.

CDR3 sequence: CASSETLADEQYF. The DNA of the CDR3 is TGTGCCAGCAGTGAGACGCTAGCGGACGAGCAGTACTTC. The chain recombines TRBV25-1 with TRBJ2-7, with 7 bases identical to TRBD2. Germline CDR1 is MGHDK and CDR2 is SYGVNS. V lost 3 bases and J lost 5; bases outside the gene matches: 4. The CDR3 consists of 13 residues.

The chain is built from TRBV11-2 and TRBJ2-7, with D maybe TRBD1 (5 bases). The length of the CDR3 is 15 residues. The V end was cut by 1 base, the J end by 1 base, with 11 bases between. Germline assignment: CDR1 SGHAT and CDR2 FQNNGV. The CDR3 region is CASSLAAGWSYEQYF. For the CDR3, the DNA is TGTGCCAGCAGCTTAGCGGCAGGGTGGTCCTACGAGCAGTACTTC.

The chain has TRBV27 and TRBJ1-5; 8 bases align to TRBD1. Trimming at V came to 0 bases and at J to 6 bases, leaving 16 bases not matched to a gene. Germline V lookup: CDR1 MNHEY, CDR2 SMNVEV (reference sequence). The CDR3 is 19 residues long. The CDR3 bases are TGTGCCAGCAGTTTATCCTTCTCCTCCTTCTACAGGGGGATTCAGCCCCAGCATTTT. Translated, it gives CASSLSFSSFYRGIQPQHF.

Remarks on this clone: Other DNA sequences in the same sample also yield this CDR3. This chain connects TRBV27 to TRBJ2-7; possibly TRBD1 or TRBD2 for D (5 bases each). The V and J ends lost 2 bases and 2 bases respectively, with 10 bases between them. CDR3 length: 14 amino acids. CDR1 is MNHEY and CDR2 is SMNVEV in the germline V gene (reference sequence). The CDR3 sequence: CASSLRGRPYEQYF. CDR3 nucleotide sequence: TGTGCCAGCAGTTTAAGGGGACGGCCCTACGAGCAGTACTTC.

V and J are TRBV27 and TRBJ2-1; 12 nucleotides align to TRBD2. Germline V CDR1 and CDR2: MNHEY, SMNVEV (reference sequence). The CDR3 is 15 amino acids. Germline trimming cut 7 bases from V and 5 bases from J; bases unmatched to any gene: 6. The CDR3 is CASISGTSGHNEQFF. The CDR3 coding sequence is TGTGCCAGCATCTCCGGGACTAGCGGGCACAATGAGCAGTTCTTC.

The rearrangement uses TRBV11-2 and TRBJ2-7, with D uncertain. Germline lookup yields CDR1 SGHAT and CDR2 FQNNGV. V lost 1 base and J lost 3, with 7 bases in between. The CDR3 extends over 13 amino acids. CDR3 DNA: TGTGCCAGCAGCTTAGGCCAGAGCTACGAGCAGTACTTC. Its protein product is CASSLGQSYEQYF.

This clone was seen at least ten times. This rearrangement joins TRBV5-6 to TRBJ1-4, with D unclear. The CDR3 contains 13 residues. V lost 2 bases and J 7 bases, leaving 9 bases between the germline ends. The germline gives CDR1 SGHDT, CDR2 YYEEEE. The CDR3 spells CASSLLLSEKLFF. The CDR3, as DNA: TGTGCCAGCAGCTTATTGTTATCTGAAAAACTGTTTTTT.

V is TRBV27 and J is TRBJ2-3, with 7 positions matching TRBD2. The CDR3 runs 16 residues. V gave up 6 bases and J gave up 4 bases; unmatched junction bases: 13. CDR1 MNHEY and CDR2 SMNVEV come from the germline V gene (reference sequence). The CDR3 reads CASSSLSGGYADTQYF. CDR3 nucleotide sequence: TGTGCCAGCAGCTCCCTCTCGGGGGGTTACGCAGATACGCAGTATTTT.

This CDR3 is CASSQRGAPGDTEAFF. The CDR3 DNA reads as TGCGCCAGCAGCCAAAGGGGGGCCCCGGGGGACACTGAAGCTTTCTTT. V and J are TRBV4-1 and TRBJ1-1, with TRBD1 as a possible D gene (6 bases). CDR1 is MGHRA, CDR2 YSYEKL, per germline. The length of the CDR3 is 16 residues. The germline V and J ends were trimmed by 2 bases and 3 bases, with 16 bases remaining between them.

The V gene is TRBV6-5, the J gene TRBJ2-3; TRBD2 aligns across 8 bases. V dropped 3 bases and J dropped 5; count of bases not matched to a gene: 4. The CDR3 has 14 amino acids. Germline assignment: CDR1 MNHEY and CDR2 SVGAGI. The CDR3 nucleotides are TGTGCCAGCAGTTATGCGGGGGGCGAAGATACGCAGTATTTT. This gives the protein CASSYAGGEDTQYF.

The CDR3, as DNA: TGCGCCACCATGGAGGGGATGGGCTATGGCTACACCTTC. It translates to CATMEGMGYGYTF. This sequence joins TRBV10-2 and TRBJ1-2, with D perhaps TRBD1 (5 bases). Germline values: CDR1 WSHSY, CDR2 SAAADI. V lost 10 bases and J lost 4, with 16 bases in between. CDR3 length equals 13 residues.

The chain employs TRBV7-9 and TRBJ2-7; D gene ambiguous. The V end lost 3 bases, the J end lost 4 bases, and 13 bases lay between the germline ends. From germline, CDR1 is SEHNR and CDR2 FQNEAQ (reference sequence). The CDR3 sequence is 14 residues long. The CDR3 DNA is TGTGCCAGCAGCTTCGACGAGAGCTGGTACGAGCAGTACTTC. This gives the protein CASSFDESWYEQYF.

This clone was seen only once. The chain joins TRBV25-1 to TRBJ2-1; D uncertain. Trimming removed 2 bases from V and 7 bases from J, with 9 bases in between. Germline V CDR1 and CDR2: MGHDK, SYGVNS. There are 13 residues in the CDR3. The CDR3 loop is CASSEVRVNEQFF. In DNA form, the CDR3 reads TGTGCCAGCAGTGAAGTCCGGGTTAATGAGCAGTTCTTC.

This rearrangement joins TRBV14 to TRBJ2-3; D ambiguous. V was shortened by 1 base and J by 5 bases, with 7 bases between the two germline ends. Germline V gene sequence: CDR1 SGHDN, CDR2 FVKESK. The CDR3 loop spans 13 amino acids. The CDR3 DNA is TGTGCCAGCAGCCAAGCTGAGCTAGATACGCAGTATTTT. It yields the protein CASSQAELDTQYF.

The rearrangement uses TRBV11-2 and TRBJ2-7; D may be TRBD2 (5 bases). The ends were cut back, 1 base at V and 3 bases at J, with 10 bases in the middle. The CDR3 loop spans 14 amino acids. CDR1 and CDR2 (germline): SGHAT, FQNNGV. CDR3: CASSLGIGDYEQYF. The CDR3 DNA is TGTGCCAGCAGCTTAGGGATCGGGGACTACGAGCAGTACTTC.

J is TRBJ2-7 and V is TRBV7-9; D possibly corresponds to TRBD1 (6 bases). The CDR3 has 12 residues. Germline CDR1 is SEHNR and CDR2 is FQNEAQ (reference sequence). V was cut by 4 bases and J by 6 bases, with 10 bases left in between. The CDR3 nucleotides are TGTGCCAGCAGCTCCAGGGGTGCCGAGCAGTACTTC. This sequence encodes CASSSRGAEQYF.

The CDR3 sequence is CASSLKGSNQPQHF. CDR3 DNA: TGTGCCAGCAGTCTGAAGGGGTCCAATCAGCCCCAGCATTTT. The V and J genes are TRBV7-8 and TRBJ1-5; D might be TRBD1 (5 bases). V lost 6 bases and J lost 3, with 12 bases in between. This CDR3 is 14 amino acids long. Germline CDR1 and CDR2: SGHVS and FQNEAQ.

The chain combines TRBV11-2 with TRBJ2-3; 9 positions agree with TRBD1. The CDR3 runs 14 residues. Germline trimming cut 4 bases from V and 6 bases from J; bases unmatched to any gene: 5. Per germline, CDR1 SGHAT and CDR2 FQNNGV. Here the CDR3 reads CASSSGQGADTQYF. In nucleotides, the CDR3 is TGTGCCAGCAGCTCGGGACAGGGAGCCGATACGCAGTATTTT.

This clone was counted between two and nine times. The chain combines TRBV6-1 with TRBJ2-3; D ambiguous. Germline CDR1 MNHNS, CDR2 SASEGT. The CDR3 extends over 15 amino acids. Between the trimmed V and J ends, which lost 2 bases and 2 bases, there was a span of 11 bases. CDR3 in amino acids: CASSERTLFTDTQYF. For the CDR3, the DNA is TGTGCCAGCAGTGAAAGAACCCTCTTCACAGATACGCAGTATTTT.